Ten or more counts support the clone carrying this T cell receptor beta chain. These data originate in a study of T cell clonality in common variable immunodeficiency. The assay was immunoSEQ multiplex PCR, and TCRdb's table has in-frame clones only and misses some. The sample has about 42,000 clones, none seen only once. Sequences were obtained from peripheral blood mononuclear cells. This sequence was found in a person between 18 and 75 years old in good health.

Partial CDR3 DNA: TGTGCCATCAGTTCCGGGACTTCCCCCACAGATACG. This codes for CAISSGTSPTDT. The full CDR3 protein is CAISSGTSPTDTQYF. The rearrangement joins TRBV10-3 to TRBJ2-3, with D maybe TRBD2 (6 bases). The read halts 3 residues ahead of the CDR3 end, with the missing end drawn from the germline J gene. Trimming took 5 bases from V and 2 from J, leaving 14 bases between them. Germline CDR1 is ENHRY and CDR2 is SYGVKD. The CDR3 runs to 15 residues.